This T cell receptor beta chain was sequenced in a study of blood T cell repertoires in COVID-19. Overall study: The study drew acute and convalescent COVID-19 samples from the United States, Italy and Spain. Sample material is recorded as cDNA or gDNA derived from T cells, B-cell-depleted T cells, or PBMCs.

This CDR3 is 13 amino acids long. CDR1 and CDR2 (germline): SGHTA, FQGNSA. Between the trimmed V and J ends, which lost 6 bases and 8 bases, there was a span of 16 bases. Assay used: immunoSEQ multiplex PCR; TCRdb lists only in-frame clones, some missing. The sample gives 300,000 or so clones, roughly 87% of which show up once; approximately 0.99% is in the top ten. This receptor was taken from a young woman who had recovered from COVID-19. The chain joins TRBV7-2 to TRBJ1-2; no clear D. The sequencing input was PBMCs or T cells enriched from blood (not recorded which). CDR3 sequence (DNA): TGTGCCAGCAGTCTATCAGGCTTTGGCGGCTACACCTTC. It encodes CASSLSGFGGYTF. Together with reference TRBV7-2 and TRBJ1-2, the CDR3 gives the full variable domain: GAGVSQSPSNKVTEKGKDVELRCDPISGHTALYWYRQSLGQGLEFLIYFQGNSAPDKSGLPSDRFSAERTGGSVSTLTIQRTQQEDSAVYLCASSLSGFGGYTFGSGTRLTVV.